The 17 T cell receptor beta chains given below trace back to one sample, sequenced in a study of early T cells in non-severe SARS-CoV-2 infection. A single record per CDR3 protein comes from TCRdb applying MiXCR to the 5' RACE reads. The table records 65,000 to 85,000 distinct CDR3 sequences, around 10% of them present only once. Source material: whole blood. These receptors were taken from an adult who was a healthcare worker with PCR-confirmed SARS-CoV-2 infection or an uninfected control (not recorded which).

The V gene is TRBV29-1, the J gene TRBJ1-2; tentative D call: TRBD1 (5 bases). Trimming cost V 7 bases and J 6 bases, with 15 bases left between them. The CDR3 has 12 residues. Looked up from germline, CDR1 is SQVTM and CDR2 is ANQGSEA. CDR3 sequence reads: CSGGTLTDGYTF. The DNA of the CDR3 is TGCAGCGGAGGGACTCTAACCGATGGCTACACCTTC. The full variable domain, completed using reference TRBV29-1 and TRBJ1-2, is SAVISQKPSRDICQRGTSLTIQCQVDSQVTMMFWYRQQPGQSLTLIATANQGSEATYESGFVIDKFPISRPNLTFSTLTVSNMSPEDSSIYLCSGGTLTDGYTFGSGTRLTVV.

This clonotype appeared many times. The chain has TRBV6-5 and TRBJ2-7; TRBD1 matches 8 bases. V dropped 6 bases and J dropped 7; count of bases not matched to a gene: 5. CDR1 is MNHEY and CDR2 is SVGAGI in the germline V gene. The CDR3 is made up of 12 amino acids. The CDR3 region has the DNA TGTGCCAGCAGAGACAGGGGTTGGGAGCAGTACTTC. Translating gives CASRDRGWEQYF.

The chain links TRBV5-1 to TRBJ1-1, with 8 bases aligning to TRBD1. The CDR3 spans 14 residues. Trimming took 7 bases from V and 3 from J; bases not matched to a gene: 8. CDR1 is SGHRS and CDR2 is YFSETQ in the germline V gene. This chain's CDR3 is CASFAGGEDTEAFF. The CDR3 DNA is TGCGCCAGCTTCGCAGGGGGCGAGGACACTGAAGCTTTCTTT.

This clonotype was detected many times. The chain is built from TRBV7-9 and TRBJ2-7, with 7 bases that match TRBD1. Losses at the gene ends were 3 bases for V and 4 bases for J; bases not matched to a gene: 3. Germline V CDR1 and CDR2: SEHNR, FQNEAQ (reference sequence). The CDR3 contains 13 residues. In DNA, the CDR3 is TGTGCCAGCAGCTTTACAGGGGAGTACGAGCAGTACTTC. It yields the protein CASSFTGEYEQYF.

The V gene is TRBV3-1, the J gene TRBJ2-3; no definite D call. The V end lost 0 bases, the J end lost 4 bases, and 14 bases lay between the germline ends. CDR3 size: 16 residues. CDR1 is LGHDT and CDR2 is YNNKEL in the germline V gene (reference sequence). CDR3 nucleotide sequence: TGTGCCAGCAGCCAAGAGTGGCCCAGAAGCGCAGATACGCAGTATTTT. As protein: CASSQEWPRSADTQYF.

This clonotype has ten or more counts. The chain employs TRBV7-6 and TRBJ2-7, with 8 bases lining up with TRBD2. The germline CDR1 and CDR2 sequences are SGHVS and FNYEAQ. The V segment lost 3 bases and the J segment 2 bases; nucleotides outside the gene matches: 3. The CDR3 length is 14 residues. CDR3 sequence (DNA): TGTGCCAGCAGCTTTTCGGGGGGGGCCTACGAGCAGTACTTC. Translating gives CASSFSGGAYEQYF.

This clonotype was detected ten times or more. The chain joins TRBV11-3 to TRBJ1-1; unclear D gene. Germline CDR1 is SGHNT and CDR2 is YENEEA. CDR3 length: 15 residues. V was pared by 5 bases and J by 3 bases, with 16 bases between. The CDR3 is CASSLRRPGDTEAFF. The CDR3 DNA is TGTGCCAGCAGCCTACGGCGCCCCGGAGACACTGAAGCTTTCTTT. The whole variable domain, filled in from reference TRBV11-3 and TRBJ1-1, reads EAGVVQSPRYKIIEKKQPVAFWCNPISGHNTLYWYLQNLGQGPELLIRYENEEAVDDSQLPKDRFSAERLKGVDSTLKIQPAELGDSAVYLCASSLRRPGDTEAFFGQGTRLTVV.

This clonotype was seen only a few times. The chain links TRBV6-5 to TRBJ1-1; no clear D gene. Germline CDR1 is MNHEY and CDR2 is SVGAGI. The CDR3 totals 12 residues. Trimming took off 2 bases at V and 10 bases at J, with 11 bases between the two ends. The CDR3 protein is CASSYAGGRAFF. In DNA form, the CDR3 reads TGTGCCAGCAGTTACGCTGGTGGGAGAGCTTTCTTT.

This clonotype was recorded many times. This chain connects TRBV10-1 to TRBJ1-1; the D gene is possibly TRBD1 (5 bases). Per the germline V gene, CDR1 is WNHNN and CDR2 is SYGVQD (reference sequence). The CDR3 loop spans 14 amino acids. The germline V and J ends were trimmed by 5 bases and 4 bases, with 14 bases remaining between them. CDR3 sequence: CASSSGRGGTEAFF. In DNA, the CDR3 is TGCGCCAGCAGTTCCGGGAGGGGTGGCACTGAAGCTTTCTTT.

Written as DNA, the CDR3 is TGTGCCAGCAGCACCCGACAGGGGCCCGCTTTCTTT. Amino acids: CASSTRQGPAFF. V usage is TRBV6-1 and J usage is TRBJ1-1; TRBD1 matches at 8 bases. V was pared by 6 bases and J by 11 bases, with 8 bases of the junction left unmatched. CDR3 length equals 12 residues. Germline CDR1 is MNHNS and CDR2 is SASEGT.

This clonotype was picked up a small number of times. This chain links TRBV24-1 with TRBJ2-3; 8 nucleotides match TRBD2. V dropped 2 bases and J dropped 1; count of bases not matched to a gene: 4. Germline CDR1 reads KGHDR; CDR2 reads SFDVKD. The CDR3 has 16 amino acids. The CDR3 loop reads CATSDYAGGGTDTQYF. In DNA, the CDR3 is TGTGCCACCAGTGATTACGCGGGAGGAGGCACAGATACGCAGTATTTT.

The chain carries TRBV24-1 and TRBJ2-1; tentatively, D is TRBD2 (6 bases). Trimming cost V 7 bases and J 6 bases, with 18 bases left between them. The CDR3 length is 15 residues. Germline CDR1 reads KGHDR; CDR2 reads SFDVKD. CDR3 sequence reads: CATSGTLRTGNEQFF. In nucleotides, the CDR3 is TGTGCCACCAGCGGGACTTTACGGACGGGCAATGAGCAGTTCTTC.

Many counts were recorded for this clonotype. The chain recombines TRBV20-1 with TRBJ2-2, with D tentatively TRBD1 or TRBD2 (5 bases each). This CDR3 comprises 13 residues. V shed 3 bases and J shed 7 bases, with 12 bases lying between them. CDR1 is DFQATT and CDR2 is SNEGSKA in the germline V gene (reference sequence). The CDR3 is CSASWGTGGELFF. The CDR3 DNA is TGCAGTGCTAGTTGGGGGACCGGCGGGGAGCTGTTTTTT.

This clonotype was detected ten times or more. The chain is built from TRBV21-1 and TRBJ2-7; the D call of TRBD1 is as the table states it, not checked on the DNA. TRBV21-1 counts as a pseudogene. This CDR3 is 16 amino acids long. The chain's CDR3 is CASSKAPGQSPYEQYF. CDR3 coding DNA: TGTGCCAGCAGCAAAGCCCCGGGACAGTCCCCCTACGAGCAGTACTTC.

The table lists this clonotype with many counts. V usage is TRBV5-1 and J usage is TRBJ1-1, with D maybe TRBD1 (6 bases). The CDR3 has 16 amino acids. Germline CDR1 is SGHRS and CDR2 is YFSETQ. The V and J ends lost 4 bases and 5 bases respectively, with 21 bases between them. This CDR3 is CASSQVALGGGTEAFF. CDR3 in DNA: TGCGCCAGCAGCCAAGTGGCCCTGGGGGGCGGAACTGAAGCTTTCTTT.

This clonotype has at least ten counts. This sequence joins TRBV6-6 and TRBJ1-1; TRBD1 is a possible D gene (6 bases). The CDR3 has 16 residues. In germline, CDR1 is MNHNY, CDR2 SVGAGI (reference sequence). V dropped 3 bases and J dropped 5 bases, with 19 bases sitting between them. CDR3 nucleotide sequence: TGTGCCAGCAGTTATATACAGGGCGGAAGTACGACTGAAGCTTTCTTT. This gives the protein CASSYIQGGSTTEAFF.

CDR3 amino acids: CASSQEFRRLAHQQFF. CDR3 bases: TGCGCCAGCAGCCAAGAATTTCGGAGACTAGCCCATCAGCAGTTCTTC. The chain recombines TRBV4-1 with TRBJ2-1; 7 bases agree with TRBD2. The CDR3 is made up of 16 amino acids. CDR1 and CDR2 from the germline V gene are MGHRA and YSYEKL. The trim removed 0 bases at V and 11 bases at J, leaving 13 bases unmatched.